These T cell receptor beta chains were read from a single sample in a study of blood T cell repertoires in COVID-19. Generated by immunoSEQ multiplex PCR, the TCRdb table keeps only in-frame clones and is missing some. The table lists 150,000 to 200,000 clones, roughly 87% of them singletons. What was sequenced was PBMCs or T cells enriched from blood (not recorded which). The receptors here all came from a woman aged 45-59 years who had recovered from COVID-19. Each CDR3 is given with its conserved first and last residue. The D gene is left open where the match is weak. Expanded clones are given a class, and other clones once, few, many or no size at all.

cdr3_aa	cdr3_nt	v_call	clone_size	d_call	j_call
CASSHQRTSTDTQYF	TGCGCCAGCAGCCACCAGCGGACTAGCACAGATACGCAGTATTTT	TRBV4-1	once	-	TRBJ2-3
CAWKGPGGNEAFF	TGTGCCTGGAAGGGCCCAGGGGGGAATGAAGCTTTCTTT	TRBV30	-	TRBD1	TRBJ1-1
CASSFDRNQPQHF	TGTGCCAGCAGTTTTGACAGGAATCAGCCCCAGCATTTT	TRBV12-3/TRBV12-4	-	-	TRBJ1-5
CASSPRTGLSTEAFF	TGTGCCAGCAGCCCCCGGACAGGATTATCCACTGAAGCTTTCTTT	TRBV7-2	-	TRBD1	TRBJ1-1
CASSAHTGPRGNQPQHF	TGTGCCAGCAGTGCGCATACAGGACCTAGGGGCAATCAGCCCCAGCATTTT	TRBV6-1	-	-	TRBJ1-5
CASRDRPNTEAFF	TGTGCCAGCCGGGACAGACCGAACACTGAAGCTTTCTTT	TRBV6-5	-	TRBD1	TRBJ1-1
CASSPPSVIHEQYF	TGTGCCAGCTCCCCGCCCAGCGTAATCCACGAGCAGTACTTC	TRBV18	-	-	TRBJ2-7
CASSITGQGGYYGYTF	TGTGCCAGTAGTATAACGGGGCAGGGAGGATACTATGGCTACACCTTC	TRBV19	-	-	TRBJ1-2
CASRTRDRANSPLHF	TGTGCCAGCAGGACCAGGGACAGGGCCAATTCACCCCTCCACTTT	TRBV6-5	-	TRBD1	TRBJ1-6
CASSKLKRGTYNEQFF	TGTGCCAGCAGCAAATTGAAGCGGGGCACCTACAATGAGCAGTTCTTC	TRBV21-1	-	-	TRBJ2-1
CASSLEVRPSDSGNTIYF	TGTGCCAGCAGCTTAGAGGTACGGCCGAGCGACTCTGGAAACACCATATATTTT	TRBV7-2	-	-	TRBJ1-3
CASSPYRGGGETQYF	TGTGCCAGCAGTCCGTACAGGGGAGGAGGTGAGACCCAGTACTTC	TRBV27	-	-	TRBJ2-5
CASKLQEPNTEAFF	TGTGCCAGCAAACTCCAAGAACCCAACACTGAAGCTTTCTTT	TRBV27	-	-	TRBJ1-1
CASSLRSGSSYNEQFF	TGTGCCAGCAGCTTAAGAAGCGGAAGCTCCTACAATGAGCAGTTCTTC	TRBV7-3	-	-	TRBJ2-1
CASSLFANNEQFF	TGTGCCAGCAGTTTATTTGCTAACAATGAGCAGTTCTTC	TRBV12-3/TRBV12-4	-	-	TRBJ2-1
CASSERLGQGRGEQYF	TGTGCCAGCAGTGAAAGACTAGGACAGGGGCGAGGCGAGCAGTACTTC	TRBV6-1	-	TRBD1	TRBJ2-7
CASSPQISETQYF	TGTGCCAGCAGCCCTCAGATTTCGGAGACCCAGTACTTC	TRBV11-3	-	-	TRBJ2-5